This T cell receptor beta chain was sequenced for a study of T cell responses to AZD1222 COVID-19 vaccine. Study-level results: The breadth and depth of Spike-specific TCRs increased once two AZD1222 doses had been given.

Only in-frame clones appear in the TCRdb table, and some are missing; sequencing was by immunoSEQ multiplex PCR. The sample lists tens of thousands of clones; approximately 87% were seen once. As concerns this clone: The antigen is undetermined.

Sequencing used peripheral blood, obtained on day 0 of AZD1222 vaccination. This receptor was identified in an adult in good health.

CDR3 loop: CASSQGSSGETQETQYF. In nucleotides, the CDR3 is TGCGCCAGCAGCCAAGGTTCTAGCGGAGAGACCCAAGAGACCCAGTACTTC. V usage is TRBV4-3 and J usage is TRBJ2-5; the match to TRBD2 covers 7 bases. In germline, CDR1 is LGHNA, CDR2 YSLEER. Trimming took 1 base from V and 1 from J; bases not matched to a gene: 9. The CDR3 loop spans 17 amino acids.